Following are 8 T cell receptor beta chains from one sample sequenced in a study of response to subunit inactivated influenza vaccine. Via MiXCR, TCRdb re-called the RT-PCR reads, giving one row per CDR3 protein. The repertoire has around 530,000 distinct CDR3 sequences, more than 15% of them found once; the top ten carry approximately 3%. The sample here was CD4+ T cells sorted from PBMCs, taken around 25 months after vaccination. Source of these receptors: a man between 50 and 69 years old who received an inactivated influenza vaccine.

This sequence joins TRBV28 and TRBJ2-7; 10 bases are a match to TRBD2. Germline lookup yields CDR1 MDHEN and CDR2 SYDVKM. V shed 7 bases and J 7 bases; nucleotides not matched to a gene: 13. CDR3 length: 15 amino acids. CDR3: CASTPGAGGGGEQYF. DNA for the CDR3: TGTGCCAGCACTCCGGGAGCGGGAGGGGGTGGAGAGCAGTACTTC.

This clonotype was observed a handful of times. The rearrangement links TRBV15 to TRBJ1-2; TRBD1 matches at 12 bases. Germline trimming cut 5 bases from V and 4 bases from J; bases unmatched to any gene: 5. The CDR3 runs 15 residues. The germline gives CDR1 LNHNV, CDR2 YYDKDF (reference sequence). CDR3 bases: TGTGCCACCAGCCCGGGACAGGGGGCAAGCTATGGCTACACCTTC. It encodes CATSPGQGASYGYTF.

This chain connects TRBV5-6 to TRBJ2-3, with 8 nucleotides matching TRBD1. V lost 4 bases and J lost 3; bases outside the gene matches: 7. CDR3 length equals 15 residues. Germline CDR1 SGHDT, CDR2 YYEEEE. This CDR3 reads CASSNRDRLTDTQYF. Written as DNA, the CDR3 is TGTGCCAGCAGCAATAGGGACAGGCTTACAGATACGCAGTATTTT. Looking up the rest from reference TRBV5-6 and TRBJ2-3 gives the full variable domain: DAGVTQSPTHLIKTRGQQVTLRCSPKSGHDTVSWYQQALGQGPQFIFQYYEEEERQRGNFPDRFSGHQFPNYSSELNVNALLLGDSALYLCASSNRDRLTDTQYFGPGTRLTVL.

The V and J genes are TRBV28 and TRBJ1-2; a weak D match, TRBD1 (6 bases). The germline gives CDR1 MDHEN, CDR2 SYDVKM. The CDR3 has 13 amino acids. Trimming pared 5 bases from V and 5 bases from J, leaving 12 bases between. CDR3 nucleotides: TGTGCCAGCAGTCAGAACAGGGTTTATGGCTACACCTTC. Protein product: CASSQNRVYGYTF.

This clonotype was seen a few times. The rearrangement joins TRBV7-8 to TRBJ1-2; a possible D gene is TRBD1 (5 bases). CDR1 is SGHVS and CDR2 is FQNEAQ in the germline V gene. The CDR3 runs 13 residues. V was clipped by 5 bases and J by 4 bases, with 11 bases between them. CDR3 nucleotide sequence: TGTGCCAGCAGCGCAGACAGTGGCTATGGCTACACCTTC. This sequence encodes CASSADSGYGYTF.

This rearrangement joins TRBV25-1 to TRBJ2-2, with TRBD2 identical over 11 bases. CDR1 is MGHDK and CDR2 is SYGVNS in the germline V gene. CDR3 length: 16 amino acids. After removal of 5 bases from V and 6 bases from J, the junction contained 8 bases not matched to a gene. CDR3 DNA: TGTGCCAGCAGTCACCTAGCGGGAGGCCGGTCCGGGGAGCTGTTTTTT. As protein: CASSHLAGGRSGELFF.

This clonotype showed up just a few times. The chain uses TRBV10-3 and TRBJ2-1; D is possibly TRBD2 (6 bases). The CDR3 runs 13 residues. Germline V CDR1 and CDR2: ENHRY, SYGVKD. Trimming cost V 4 bases and J 6 bases, with 10 bases left between them. This chain's CDR3 is CAISVSGSNEQFF. As DNA, the CDR3 is TGTGCCATCAGTGTCTCCGGGAGCAATGAGCAGTTCTTC.

The V and J genes are TRBV25-1 and TRBJ1-6; D gene uncertain. Trimming left V 4 bases short and J 13 bases short, with 11 bases between. The germline V gene encodes CDR1 MGHDK and CDR2 SYGVNS. The CDR3 runs 12 residues. The CDR3 sequence: CASSGSAGPLHF. The DNA for the CDR3 is TGTGCCAGCAGTGGGTCCGCAGGCCCCCTCCACTTT.